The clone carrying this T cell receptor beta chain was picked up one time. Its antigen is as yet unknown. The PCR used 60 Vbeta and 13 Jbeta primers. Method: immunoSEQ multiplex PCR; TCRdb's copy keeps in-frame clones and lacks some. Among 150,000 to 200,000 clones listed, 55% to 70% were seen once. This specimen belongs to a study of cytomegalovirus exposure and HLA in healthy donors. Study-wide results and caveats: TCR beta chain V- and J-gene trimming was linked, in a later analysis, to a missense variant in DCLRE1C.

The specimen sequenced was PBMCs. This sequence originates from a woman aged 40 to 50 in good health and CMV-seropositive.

CDR3 amino acids: CASGLASQGKQFF. In nucleotides, the CDR3 is TGTGCTAGTGGTTTGGCCTCACAGGGGAAGCAGTTCTTC. The chain links TRBV12-5 to TRBJ2-1; 7 bases agree with TRBD1. Germline CDR1 reads LGHNT; CDR2 reads FRNRAP. The CDR3 spans 13 residues. Germline trimming cut 1 base from V and 11 bases from J; bases unmatched to any gene: 5.